The clone carrying this TCR beta chain was picked up many times. Its specificity is unknown. The V and J ends lost 6 bases and 9 bases respectively, with 17 bases between them. The CDR3 is 13 residues long. In germline, CDR1 is ENHRY, CDR2 SYGVKD. The record originates from a study of T cells in Graves' hyperthyroidism and ophthalmopathy. Across the study: Initial diagnosis, before any treatment, was when peripheral blood was collected.

A patient was excluded if there was uncontrolled infection, other autoimmune disease, pregnancy or lactation. Extraction of PBMCs used 9 to 10 ml of fresh peripheral blood. The source material, RNA transcripts, was used to amplify TCR beta CDR3 regions. Using the HTBI primer set, a first-round RT-PCR was run on the TCR CDR3. TCRdb reprocessed the multiplex PCR reads via MiXCR and lists one record per CDR3 protein. Among roughly 380,000 distinct CDR3 sequences, about 15% were seen once, and the ten largest hold 11%. Notes on the study in general: Most thyroid clonotypes expanded above 0.001 appeared in blood too.

This receptor was obtained from a woman aged 55-69 years with Graves' hyperthyroidism. V gene TRBV10-3 combines with J gene TRBJ2-5, with D maybe TRBD1 (5 bases). What was sequenced was blood. The CDR3 DNA follows: TGTGCCATCAGGAAGGACATATGGAATGCCCAGTACTTC. Translating it yields CAIRKDIWNAQYF.